This T cell receptor beta chain came from a study of identifying expanded T cells in peripheral blood. Study-wide points: Variance in clone template counts between approximately two-week samples significantly increased with total template count across all healthy donors.

Trimming removed 3 bases from V and 1 base from J; junction bases left unmatched: 5. The germline V gene has CDR1 SGHVS and CDR2 FNYEAQ. This CDR3 has 17 residues. The assay was immunoSEQ multiplex PCR, and TCRdb's table has in-frame clones only and misses some. The sample contains about 85,000 clones, more than 75% of which appear only once. On this clone: Its cognate antigen is unknown.

The V gene is TRBV7-6, the J gene TRBJ2-2, with TRBD1 matching 10 bases. The source is a person aged 18-70 years in good health. Material: blood. CDR3 sequence reads: CASSFRQGAGNTGELFF. CDR3 sequence (DNA): TGTGCCAGCAGCTTCAGACAGGGGGCCGGGAACACCGGGGAGCTGTTTTTT.